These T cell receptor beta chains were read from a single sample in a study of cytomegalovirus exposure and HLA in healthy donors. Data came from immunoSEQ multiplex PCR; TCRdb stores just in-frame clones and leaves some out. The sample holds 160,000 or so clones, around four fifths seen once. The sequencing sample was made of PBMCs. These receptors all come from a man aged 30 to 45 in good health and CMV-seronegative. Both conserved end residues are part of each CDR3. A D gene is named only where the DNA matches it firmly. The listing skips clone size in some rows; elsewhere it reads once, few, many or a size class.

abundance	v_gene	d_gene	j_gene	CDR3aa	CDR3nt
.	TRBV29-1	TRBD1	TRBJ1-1	CSVLGDRGTPEAFF	TGCAGCGTCTTAGGGGACAGGGGAACGCCTGAAGCTTTCTTT
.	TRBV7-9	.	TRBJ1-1	CASSLDPAVAFF	TGTGCCAGCAGCTTAGACCCTGCAGTCGCTTTCTTT
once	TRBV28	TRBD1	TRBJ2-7	CASRTTGTAYEQYF	TGTGCCAGCAGAACGACCGGGACAGCTTACGAGCAGTACTTC
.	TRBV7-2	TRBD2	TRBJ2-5	CASSFDGGRGETQYF	TGTGCCAGCAGCTTCGACGGCGGGAGGGGGGAGACCCAGTACTTC
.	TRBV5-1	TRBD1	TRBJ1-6	CASSFSVLGQGVNSPLHF	TGCGCCAGCAGCTTTTCTGTCCTCGGACAGGGTGTGAATTCACCCCTCCACTTT
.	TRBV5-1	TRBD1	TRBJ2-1	CASSLAGTGSYNEQFF	TGCGCCAGCAGCTTGGCCGGGACAGGGAGCTACAATGAGCAGTTCTTC
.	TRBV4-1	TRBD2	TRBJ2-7	CASSQTSGNPYEQYF	TGCGCCAGCAGCCAGACTAGCGGGAATCCTTACGAGCAGTACTTC
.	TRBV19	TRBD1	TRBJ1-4	CASSIIRTGEEKLFF	TGTGCCAGTAGTATAATCCGGACAGGGGAAGAAAAACTGTTTTTT
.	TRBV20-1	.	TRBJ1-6	CSAAAPLHF	TGCAGTGCGGCGGCACCCCTCCACTTT
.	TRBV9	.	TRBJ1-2	CASSVGGANYGYTF	TGTGCCAGCAGCGTCGGGGGGGCGAACTATGGCTACACCTTC
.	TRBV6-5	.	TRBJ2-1	CASSYPELGNNEQFF	TGTGCCAGCAGTTACCCCGAGCTCGGTAACAATGAGCAGTTCTTC
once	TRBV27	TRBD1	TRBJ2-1	CATIGQGYEQFF	TGTGCCACCATCGGACAGGGGTACGAGCAGTTCTTC
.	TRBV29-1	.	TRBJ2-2	CSVEDPKQNTGELFF	TGCAGCGTTGAAGATCCGAAACAGAACACCGGGGAGCTGTTTTTT
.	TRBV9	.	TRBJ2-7	CASSAGGGSSYEQYF	TGTGCCAGCAGCGCCGGAGGGGGCAGCTCCTACGAGCAGTACTTC
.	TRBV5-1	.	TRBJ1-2	CASSLDGGSGGYGYTF	TGCGCCAGCAGCTTGGACGGGGGATCGGGCGGCTATGGCTACACCTTC
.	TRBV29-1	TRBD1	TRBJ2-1	CSVEARSQGQWQFF	TGCAGCGTTGAAGCCAGATCACAGGGGCAGTGGCAGTTCTTC
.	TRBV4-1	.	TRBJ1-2	CASSLTTGTRAGYTF	TGCGCCAGCAGCCTGACCACCGGGACAAGAGCTGGCTACACCTTC
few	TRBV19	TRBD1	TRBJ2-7	CASSIDRGLGSYEQYF	TGTGCCAGTAGTATCGACAGGGGGCTGGGTAGCTACGAGCAGTACTTC
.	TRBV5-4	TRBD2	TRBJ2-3	CASSSLWEGTQYF	TGTGCCAGCAGCTCCCTCTGGGAGGGGACGCAGTATTTT
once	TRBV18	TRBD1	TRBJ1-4	CASSPGQIRGEKLFF	TGTGCCAGCTCACCGGGACAGATCAGAGGGGAAAAACTGTTTTTT
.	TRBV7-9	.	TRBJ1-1	CASSLVSLHESMNTEAFF	TGTGCCAGCAGCTTGGTTTCCCTGCACGAGTCCATGAACACTGAAGCTTTCTTT
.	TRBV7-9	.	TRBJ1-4	CASSFSGAAGGKLFF	TGTGCCAGCAGCTTCTCTGGGGCCGCCGGGGGGAAACTGTTTTTT
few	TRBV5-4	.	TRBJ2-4	CASSSSSSAKNIQYF	TGTGCCAGCAGCTCCTCCAGTTCAGCCAAAAACATTCAGTACTTC
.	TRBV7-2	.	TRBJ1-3	CASSLVEGLSSGNTIYF	TGTGCCAGCAGCTTAGTTGAGGGATTGAGCTCTGGAAACACCATATATTTT
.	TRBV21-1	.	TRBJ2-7	CASSKRGGRTRESYEQYF	TGTGCCAGCAGCAAACGGGGGGGACGGACCCGCGAGTCCTACGAGCAGTACTTC
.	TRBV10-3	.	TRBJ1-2	CAISELRLGGGGYTF	TGTGCCATCAGTGAATTACGTTTGGGGGGGGGCGGCTACACCTTC
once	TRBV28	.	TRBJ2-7	CASSLRTGRVEQYF	TGTGCCAGCAGTTTACGGACAGGGAGGGTCGAGCAGTACTTC
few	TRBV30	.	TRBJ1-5	CACKRGGGNQPQHF	TGTGCCTGCAAAAGGGGGGGTGGCAATCAGCCCCAGCATTTT
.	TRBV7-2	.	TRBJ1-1	CASSRERQLNTEAFF	TGTGCCAGCAGCCGTGAGAGGCAGCTGAACACTGAAGCTTTCTTT
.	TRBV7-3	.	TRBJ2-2	CASSSQTGRYTGELFF	TGTGCCAGCAGCTCTCAGACAGGGAGGTACACCGGGGAGCTGTTTTTT
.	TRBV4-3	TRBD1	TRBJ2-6	CASSQFRGRSGANVLTF	TGCGCCAGCAGCCAATTCAGGGGGCGAAGTGGGGCCAACGTCCTGACTTTC
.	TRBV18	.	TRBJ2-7	CASSPYRDDYEQYF	TGTGCCAGCTCCCCGTACAGGGACGACTACGAGCAGTACTTC
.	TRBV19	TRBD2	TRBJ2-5	CASLPRAGARETQYF	TGTGCCAGTCTCCCGCGAGCGGGGGCGCGGGAGACCCAGTACTTC
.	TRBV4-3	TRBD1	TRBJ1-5	CASSLAQGDQPQHF	TGCGCCAGCAGCCTTGCACAGGGGGATCAGCCCCAGCATTTT
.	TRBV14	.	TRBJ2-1	CASSLDYHGEQFF	TGTGCCAGCAGCCTCGACTACCACGGGGAGCAGTTCTTC